The present T cell receptor (beta chain) was sequenced within a study of cytomegalovirus exposure and HLA in healthy donors. The overall study: A prior analysis found 90 million to 120 million unique TCR beta sequences from some 190 million T cells. Study-level results: In a later analysis, TCR beta V- and J-gene trimming showed a link to a missense DCLRE1C variant. Among CMV-associated TCR beta chains, most appeared HLA-restricted in a later analysis.

In the case of this clone: The antigen remains undetermined.

Researchers ran the PCR with 60 Vbeta and 13 Jbeta primers. TCRdb's copy holds only in-frame clones and misses some; the assay was immunoSEQ multiplex PCR. The sample carries about 120,000 clones, around 77% recorded once. This CDR3 comprises 15 residues. V was pared by 4 bases and J by 7 bases, with 5 bases of the junction left unmatched. In germline, CDR1 is MNHNY, CDR2 SVGAGI (reference sequence). The sequence came from a man aged 35-49 years in good health and CMV-seropositive. The sequencing input was PBMCs. The rearrangement uses TRBV6-6 and TRBJ1-6; 9 nucleotides match TRBD1. This CDR3 reads CASSSGQGRNSPLHF. DNA for the CDR3: TGTGCCAGCAGTTCCGGACAGGGGAGAAATTCACCCCTCCACTTT.